This T cell receptor (beta chain) was sequenced during a study of T cell responses to AZD1222 COVID-19 vaccine. TCRdb's table, derived via immunoSEQ multiplex PCR, lists solely in-frame clones and lacks some. Of nearly 110,000 clones in the sample, 85% to 95% were seen once. Points on this clone: Its specificity is unknown.

Study-wide results and limits: Donors in the cohort were predominantly white British and more often female, and clonal diversity was possibly underestimated.

Germline V gives CDR1 SGHVS, CDR2 FQNEAQ. The CDR3 has 13 residues. Trimming removed 6 bases at V and 1 base at J, with 9 bases between. The rearrangement uses TRBV7-8 and TRBJ1-1; D is unresolved. The source of this sequence is an adult who received the AZD1222 COVID-19 vaccine. Here the sequenced sample was peripheral blood, taken 28 days after the second AZD1222 dose. Here the CDR3 reads CASRQEGNTEAFF. CDR3 bases: TGTGCCAGCAGACAAGAGGGGAACACTGAAGCTTTCTTT.